This passage covers 28 T cell receptor beta chains from one sample sequenced in a study of PD-1 blockade in mismatch repair-deficient tumors (dated by TCRdb to 2016 to 2017). Library prep was done by the immunoSEQ multiplex PCR assay. TCRdb carries this immuneACCESS record with in-frame sequences only. Its versions omit some clonotypes, under half of them owing to an unresolved V gene in the studies checked, with the rest unexplained. Here the sample has 100,000 to 150,000 clones; 86% occur a single time. Roughly 12% of the sample is in the top ten clones. The sample here was peripheral blood, taken 44 weeks after starting pembrolizumab. All receptors derive from an adult with mismatch repair-deficient cancer.

The chain uses TRBV27 and TRBJ2-3, with D possibly TRBD1 on 5 matching bases. Trimming removed 11 bases from V and 0 bases from J, with 12 bases in between. This CDR3 spans 13 amino acids. Germline V gene data show CDR1 as MNHEY and CDR2 as SMNVEV (reference sequence). CDR3: CAVRAASTDTQYF. CDR3 coding DNA: TGTGCCGTCAGGGCCGCGAGCACAGATACGCAGTATTTT.

A single count supports this clone. This chain joins TRBV5-4 and TRBJ1-1; unclear D gene. CDR1 SGHNT and CDR2 YYREEE come from the germline V gene (reference sequence). This CDR3 has 13 amino acids. The germline V and J ends were trimmed by 0 bases and 0 bases, with 3 bases remaining between them. DNA of the CDR3: TGTGCCAGCAGCTTGGGGCTGAACACTGAAGCTTTCTTT. This codes for CASSLGLNTEAFF.

The rearrangement uses TRBV5-6 and TRBJ2-1; D is unresolved. Germline assignment: CDR1 SGHDT and CDR2 YYEEEE. The CDR3 totals 12 residues. V lost 2 bases and J 5 bases, leaving 5 bases between the germline ends. CDR3: CASSFRDNEQFF. The CDR3 nucleotides are TGTGCCAGCAGCTTCCGGGACAATGAGCAGTTCTTC.

The rearrangement uses TRBV13 and TRBJ1-4; weak D call: TRBD1 (6 bases). CDR3 size: 16 residues. Germline V lookup: CDR1 PRHDT, CDR2 FYEKMQ (reference sequence). The ends were cut back, 3 bases at V and 0 bases at J, with 11 bases in the middle. The CDR3 DNA sequence: TGTGCCAGCAGCTTCCGGGACATCTCAACTAATGAAAAACTGTTTTTT. Translated, it gives CASSFRDISTNEKLFF.

J is TRBJ2-7 and V is TRBV9; possibly TRBD1 for D (5 bases). Germline V gives CDR1 SGDLS, CDR2 YYNGEE. The V gene lost 1 base and the J gene lost 0 bases, with 8 bases spanning the gap. The CDR3 has 14 residues. CDR3 region: CASSVTGSSYEQYF. For the CDR3, the DNA is TGTGCCAGCAGCGTAACAGGTTCCTCCTACGAGCAGTACTTC.

The chain joins TRBV6-1 to TRBJ2-4; D not certain. The V and J ends lost 1 base and 2 bases respectively, with 6 bases between them. The germline V gene encodes CDR1 MNHNS and CDR2 SASEGT. The CDR3 is 14 residues long. CDR3 sequence reads: CASSEEVSKNIQYF. The CDR3 coding sequence is TGTGCCAGCAGTGAAGAGGTTTCCAAAAACATTCAGTACTTC.

V and J are TRBV5-1 and TRBJ2-5, with D maybe TRBD1 (5 bases). Trimming left V 2 bases short and J 1 base short, with 6 bases between. The V gene's germline CDR1 is SGHRS and CDR2 YFSETQ. CDR3 length: 13 residues. The CDR3 region has the DNA TGCGCCAGCAGCTTCACAGGCCAAGAGACCCAGTACTTC. Its protein product is CASSFTGQETQYF. Together with reference TRBV5-1 and TRBJ2-5, the CDR3 gives the full variable domain: KAGVTQTPRYLIKTRGQQVTLSCSPISGHRSVSWYQQTPGQGLQFLFEYFSETQRNKGNFPGRFSGRQFSNSRSEMNVSTLELGDSALYLCASSFTGQETQYFGPGTRLLVL.

The rearrangement joins TRBV11-3 to TRBJ2-1; D ambiguous. CDR1 and CDR2 (germline): SGHNT, YENEEA. V was shortened by 5 bases and J by 0 bases, with 11 bases between the two germline ends. The CDR3 is 15 amino acids. For the CDR3, the DNA is TGTGCCAGCAGCACAGAGTCCGGCTCCTACAATGAGCAGTTCTTC. This translates into CASSTESGSYNEQFF.

The chain has TRBV11-3 and TRBJ2-5; D tentatively fits TRBD1 or TRBD2 (5 bases each). Per germline, CDR1 SGHNT and CDR2 YENEEA. Trimming shortened V by 5 bases and J by 2 bases, and 15 bases separated the two germline ends. The CDR3 contains 15 residues. The CDR3 here is CASSKGPSAQETQYF. The DNA of the CDR3 is TGTGCCAGCAGCAAGGGACCATCTGCGCAAGAGACCCAGTACTTC. Looking up the rest from reference TRBV11-3 and TRBJ2-5 gives the full variable domain: EAGVVQSPRYKIIEKKQPVAFWCNPISGHNTLYWYLQNLGQGPELLIRYENEEAVDDSQLPKDRFSAERLKGVDSTLKIQPAELGDSAVYLCASSKGPSAQETQYFGPGTRLLVL.

The CDR3 loop reads CASGDRGLTGELFF. CDR3 nucleotides: TGTGCCAGTGGGGACAGGGGGTTGACCGGGGAGCTGTTTTTT. The rearrangement uses TRBV19 and TRBJ2-2, with 11 bases identical to TRBD1. CDR1 is LNHDA, CDR2 SQIVND, per germline (reference sequence). Trimming cost V 8 bases and J 5 bases; bases outside gene matches: 4. There are 14 residues in the CDR3.

The rearrangement uses TRBV5-4 and TRBJ2-1, with 11 nucleotides matching TRBD2. The germline V gene encodes CDR1 SGHNT and CDR2 YYREEE (reference sequence). Trimming cost V 3 bases and J 7 bases; bases outside gene matches: 9. This CDR3 has 16 residues. The CDR3: CASSSIAGGSFNEQFF. The CDR3, as DNA: TGTGCCAGCAGCTCGATAGCGGGAGGGTCTTTTAATGAGCAGTTCTTC.

The rearrangement joins TRBV6-7 to TRBJ2-1; the D gene is possibly TRBD1 (6 bases). TRBV6-7 is known as an ORF, though its function is uncertain. This CDR3 region has 15 residues. Trimming pared 2 bases from V and 1 base from J, leaving 9 bases between. The CDR3 loop reads CASSYHRDSYNEQFF. The CDR3, as DNA: TGTGCCAGCAGTTACCACAGGGATTCCTACAATGAGCAGTTCTTC.

V gene TRBV19 combines with J gene TRBJ2-1; D is undetermined. Germline CDR1 and CDR2: LNHDA and SQIVND (reference sequence). V was trimmed by 6 bases and J by 6 bases, leaving 6 bases between them. The CDR3 is 11 amino acids. CDR3 in DNA: TGTGCCAGTAGCATATTCAATGAGCAGTTCTTC. Residues: CASSIFNEQFF.

V and J are TRBV9 and TRBJ2-1, with TRBD2 matching 9 bases. This CDR3 has 17 amino acids. The V gene's germline CDR1 is SGDLS and CDR2 YYNGEE. Unmatched junction bases numbered 15, after V lost 4 bases and J lost 7 bases. In nucleotides, the CDR3 is TGTGCCAGCAGCCCCGGCGGGGTGGCGGGAGGGGTGAATGAGCAGTTCTTC. Encoded protein: CASSPGGVAGGVNEQFF.

This sequence joins TRBV5-1 and TRBJ2-2; no clear D gene. The CDR3 is 15 amino acids. Trimming stripped 1 base from V and 6 bases from J, with 13 bases between. Germline V gene lookup returns CDR1 SGHRS and CDR2 YFSETQ. CDR3 loop: CASSLYASGAGELFF. As DNA, the CDR3 is TGCGCCAGCAGCTTGTACGCGAGTGGGGCCGGGGAGCTGTTTTTT.

The CDR3 DNA is TGCAGCGTTGTAATGGGGGTGGGAAACACCATATATTTT. It translates to CSVVMGVGNTIYF. The chain couples TRBV29-1 to TRBJ1-3; D may be TRBD1 (5 bases). This CDR3 spans 13 amino acids. Trimming took off 4 bases at V and 4 bases at J, with 11 bases between the two ends. Looked up from germline, CDR1 is SQVTM and CDR2 is ANQGSEA.

CDR3 residues: CASSYGRAYEQYF. CDR3 bases: TGTGCCAGCAGTTACGGCAGGGCATACGAGCAGTACTTC. This rearrangement joins TRBV6-5 to TRBJ2-7, with D perhaps TRBD1 (5 bases). This CDR3 comprises 13 residues. V dropped 2 bases and J dropped 4 bases, with 9 bases sitting between them. Germline V gene lookup returns CDR1 MNHEY and CDR2 SVGAGI.

The chain couples TRBV27 to TRBJ2-1, with D perhaps assigned TRBD1 or TRBD2 (5 bases each). Germline V gene lookup returns CDR1 MNHEY and CDR2 SMNVEV (reference sequence). The ends were cut back, 6 bases at V and 8 bases at J, with 11 bases in the middle. CDR3 length equals 12 residues. CDR3 bases: TGTGCCAGCAGCTTACTAGGGGATGAGCAGTTCTTC. This sequence encodes CASSLLGDEQFF.

The J gene is TRBJ2-3, the V gene TRBV9; tentative D call: TRBD2 (6 bases). The CDR3 extends over 15 amino acids. V lost 1 base to trimming and J lost 5 bases, with 14 bases between them. Germline values: CDR1 SGDLS, CDR2 YYNGEE. CDR3 DNA sequence: TGTGCCAGCAGCGTAAGTGGACTATTTATAGATACGCAGTATTTT. Amino acid sequence: CASSVSGLFIDTQYF. The entire variable domain, with the rest obtained from reference TRBV9 and TRBJ2-3, is as follows: DSGVTQTPKHLITATGQRVTLRCSPRSGDLSVYWYQQSLDQGLQFLIQYYNGEERAKGNILERFSAQQFPDLHSELNLSSLELGDSALYFCASSVSGLFIDTQYFGPGTRLTVL.

The chain combines TRBV11-2 with TRBJ2-1; D gene ambiguous. Trimming left V 1 base short and J 3 bases short, with 4 bases between. The CDR3 has 13 amino acids. Per the germline V gene, CDR1 is SGHAT and CDR2 is FQNNGV. The CDR3, as DNA: TGTGCCAGCAGCTTAGGACACTACAATGAGCAGTTCTTC. This sequence encodes CASSLGHYNEQFF.

The CDR3 loop is CASSQDSSTDTQYF. The CDR3 nucleotides are TGTGCCAGCAGCCAGGACTCAAGCACAGATACGCAGTATTTT. The chain combines TRBV5-4 with TRBJ2-3, with D possibly being TRBD2 (5 bases). Deletions cut 4 bases from V and 0 bases from J, with 9 bases between. Looked up from germline, CDR1 is SGHNT and CDR2 is YYREEE (reference sequence). This CDR3 has 14 amino acids.

V gene TRBV7-9 combines with J gene TRBJ1-3, with D unclear. CDR1 SEHNR and CDR2 FQNEAQ come from the germline V gene (reference sequence). V gave up 1 base and J gave up 0 bases, with 10 bases separating them. CDR3 size: 16 residues. CDR3 sequence reads: CASSLVGRLSGNTIYF. The DNA of the CDR3 is TGTGCCAGCAGCTTAGTAGGCCGGCTCTCTGGAAACACCATATATTTT. Using reference TRBV7-9 and TRBJ1-3 for the parts outside the CDR3, the full variable domain is DTGVSQNPRHKITKRGQNVTFRCDPISEHNRLYWYRQTLGQGPEFLTYFQNEAQLEKSRLLSDRFSAERPKGSFSTLEIQRTEQGDSAMYLCASSLVGRLSGNTIYFGEGSWLTVV.

The chain joins TRBV21-1 to TRBJ2-7; the DNA was not compared with TRBD2, the D call given in the table. TRBV21-1 is deemed a pseudogene. CDR3 size: 13 residues. CDR3 sequence: CASSKVLQKRQYF. CDR3 sequence (DNA): TGTGCCAGCAGCAAAGTTTTGCAGAAGCGGCAGTACTTC.

The chain links TRBV5-1 to TRBJ2-1; TRBD2 aligns across 7 bases. The CDR3 sequence is 17 residues long. Germline assignment: CDR1 SGHRS and CDR2 YFSETQ. V gave up 1 base and J gave up 1 base; unmatched junction bases: 8. Here the CDR3 DNA reads TGCGCCAGCAGCTTGAGCGGGGATGGAGGGTCCTACAATGAGCAGTTCTTC. Amino acids: CASSLSGDGGSYNEQFF.

This sequence joins TRBV30 and TRBJ2-1; 8 bases fit TRBD2. The V and J ends lost 8 bases and 3 bases, in that order; junction bases with no gene match: 3. Germline-derived CDR1 and CDR2 are GTSNPN and SVGIG (reference sequence). The CDR3 consists of 12 residues. CDR3 protein: CAVSGGYNEQFF. For the CDR3, the DNA is TGTGCCGTAAGCGGGGGCTACAATGAGCAGTTCTTC.

The chain has TRBV19 and TRBJ2-1; 12 positions agree with TRBD2. J gave up 7 bases and V 4 bases, and 5 bases lay outside the gene matches. Germline CDR1 and CDR2: LNHDA and SQIVND (reference sequence). The CDR3 totals 15 residues. This chain's CDR3 is CASSRLAGVRNEQFF. CDR3 sequence (DNA): TGTGCCAGTAGTAGACTAGCGGGAGTACGGAATGAGCAGTTCTTC.

The chain is built from TRBV2 and TRBJ2-5; TRBD1 aligns across 8 bases. The CDR3 is made up of 13 amino acids. The ends lost 5 bases at V and 3 bases at J; junction bases unmatched: 2. From germline, CDR1 is SNHLY and CDR2 FYNNEI. The CDR3 loop reads CASSTQGEETQYF. The CDR3 region has the DNA TGTGCCAGCAGTACACAGGGGGAAGAGACCCAGTACTTC. Full variable domain (missing parts from reference TRBV2 and TRBJ2-5): EPEVTQTPSHQVTQMGQEVILRCVPISNHLYFYWYRQILGQKVEFLVSFYNNEISEKSEIFDDQFSVERPDGSNFTLKIRSTKLEDSAMYFCASSTQGEETQYFGPGTRLLVL.

The table lists this clone with a count of one. The chain employs TRBV28 and TRBJ2-3; 8 positions match TRBD2. Germline V gives CDR1 MDHEN, CDR2 SYDVKM. The length of the CDR3 is 15 residues. The V and J ends lost 5 bases and 1 base, in that order; junction bases with no gene match: 5. Written as DNA, the CDR3 is TGTGCCAGCAGTCCCCAACTAGCGGGCACAGATACGCAGTATTTT. Its protein is CASSPQLAGTDTQYF.